This T cell receptor beta chain originates from a study of blood T cell repertoires in COVID-19. Across the study: COVID-19 samples, acute and convalescent, were from the United States, Italy and Spain. Nucleic acid was either cDNA or gDNA, and it came from T cells, B-cell-depleted T cells, or PBMCs.

This clone has just one count. Libraries were prepared by immunoSEQ multiplex PCR; TCRdb keeps only in-frame clonotypes and omits some of them. The sample lists 78,000 or so clones; 83% were seen once. V lost 1 base and J 2 bases, leaving 5 bases between the germline ends. This CDR3 is built from 13 residues. Germline V gene sequence: CDR1 SGHAT, CDR2 FQNNGV. The V gene is TRBV11-2, the J gene TRBJ1-1; D is uncertain. Sample: peripheral blood. The receptor comes from a woman aged 55-69 years with acute or convalescent COVID-19. The DNA of the CDR3 is TGTGCCAGCAGCTTAGGTACTAACACTGAAGCTTTCTTT. Translating it yields CASSLGTNTEAFF. Supplemented by reference TRBV11-2 and TRBJ1-1, the full variable domain reads EAGVAQSPRYKIIEKRQSVAFWCNPISGHATLYWYQQILGQGPKLLIQFQNNGVVDDSQLPKDRFSAERLKGVDSTLKIQPAKLEDSAVYLCASSLGTNTEAFFGQGTRLTVV.